The T cell receptor (beta chain) described here comes from a study of T cells in Graves' hyperthyroidism and ophthalmopathy (dated by TCRdb to about 2019). General notes on the study: Peripheral blood was sampled at the time of initial diagnosis, prior to any treatment. After blood sampling, hyperthyroidism patients were treated with methimazole at a starting dose of 30 mg daily, and ophthalmopathy patients were treated with high-dose intravenous methylprednisolone. The study also compared thyroid tissue and blood T-cell repertoires from about 6 Graves' hyperthyroidism patients. According to the paper, TCR Vbeta CDR3 sequencing was carried out on approximately 140 peripheral blood samples, which came from some 41 ophthalmopathy, around 75 hyperthyroidism and around 17 progressor patients. An independent validation cohort of under 20 hyperthyroidism patients and about 15 patients who later progressed to ophthalmopathy tested prospective prediction of ophthalmopathy. The 75 to 100 discovery patients were randomly split 7:3 into training and test sets. To identify TCR V-J signatures that set the groups apart, the researchers used a discovery cohort of 100 patients, made up of 40 to 45 with Graves' ophthalmopathy and some 55 with stable Graves' hyperthyroidism. What the work shows at the level of the full study, not this receptor alone: Sample size was not statistically predetermined, and investigators were not blinded to group allocation. Most expanded thyroid clonotypes (frequency above 0.001) were also detected in blood, a finding suggesting that blood repertoires may reflect thyroid immune responses. A 13 V-J signature model separated ophthalmopathy from stable hyperthyroidism, with over 85% sensitivity and 81% to 83% specificity in cross-validation and 80%/75% in testing. During validation, the model predicted progression to ophthalmopathy a median of approximately 6 months ahead of onset, with approximately 70% sensitivity and 72.22% specificity.

In this sample, this clonotype turned up many times. Its recognized antigen is unknown. The sample holds no much larger clone one base away, and base qualities are not on file. CDR1 and CDR2 (ENHRY, SYGVKD) derive from the germline V gene. Trimming leaves V shorter by 8 bases and J shorter by 7 bases, with the junction holding 13 bases beyond the gene matches. The CDR3 goes from the cysteine to the phenylalanine over 16 residues. Just the 48-base CDR3 DNA is kept, in frame starting at base 1. Amplification of TCR beta CDR3 regions was carried out from RNA transcripts. The TCR CDR3 was subjected to a first round of RT-PCR using the HTBI primer set and the Qiagen OneStep RT-PCR kit. The libraries were constructed in a second round of multiplex PCR and then size-selected and purified. The libraries were sequenced on an Illumina HiSeq2000 using paired-end 100 bp reads. The paper's processing steps were these. SOAPnuke was used to process the raw data, removing reads that contained adapters or uncalled bases, had a mean Phred below 15, or lacked an exact match to the constant primer or identifier. High-quality paired reads were merged using COPE v1.2.5, and each unique nucleotide sequence was defined as a clonotype. Clonotypes were aligned to IMGT TRBV, TRBD and TRBJ reference segments using MiTCR v1.1. Analysis was restricted to V-J combinations with a frequency above 0.0001, which covered roughly 99% of repertoires. The TCS score was defined as the ratio of F50 (clonal expansion) to E x V (chaos), calculated using BLOSUM62-based TCRdist between CDR3 peptides within each V-J. Welch's t-statistics and random forest reduced roughly 500 V-J features to about 13, which were used in a naive Bayes classifier (R e1071). TCRdb applied fastp at Q25 and MiXCR to the public reads, then kept only in-frame beta chains. A single entry per CDR3 protein holds the most common genes and DNA from its merged rows. None of the V and J calls come from the authors' own analysis; TCRdb made them. Across this sample there are a few hundred thousand distinct CDR3 sequences, with about 15% seen only once. Approximately 7% of the sample belongs to the ten largest clones.

Stable Graves' hyperthyroidism was defined as no progression to ophthalmopathy during 18 months of follow-up. The hyperthyroidism patients were between 18 and 65 years old and newly diagnosed, with a disease duration of less than 2 months. The study excluded patients with uncontrolled infections, other autoimmune diseases, pregnancy or lactation. Diagnoses were based on clinical symptoms, serum thyroxine and TRAb, thyroid ultrasound and orbital computed tomography. PBMCs were isolated from 10 ml of fresh peripheral blood by Ficoll-Paque density gradient centrifugation. Total RNA was extracted using Trizol reagent, and RNA quality was assessed on an Agilent 2100 Bioanalyzer.

The sequence links TRBV10-3 to TRBJ2-1; 11 central bases correspond to TRBD2. The source material was blood. This clonotype originated in a woman in her twenties or thirties with Graves' hyperthyroidism. The CDR3: CAIGATSGSHGNEQFF. Read as DNA, the sequence is TGTGCCATCGGGGCAACTAGCGGGAGCCACGGGAATGAGCAGTTCTTC.